Reported below is one TCR beta chain. This record belongs to a study of blood T cell repertoires in COVID-19. Original analysis: Estimation of nucleated cell counts relied on the amplification of reference gene primers. Data came from immunoSEQ multiplex PCR; TCRdb stores just in-frame clones and leaves some out. Clone size and V and J calls were adopted from that table, with D and trimming inferred from the DNA. The sample lists fewer than 350,000 clones, approximately 83% occurring once. The V gene lost 3 bases and the J gene lost 7 bases, with 10 bases spanning the gap. The CDR3 totals 11 residues. From germline, CDR1 is DFQATT and CDR2 SNEGSKA (reference sequence).

The chain carries TRBV20-1 and TRBJ2-7; D gene ambiguous. The origin of this receptor is a woman in her twenties or thirties who had recovered from COVID-19. What was sequenced was peripheral blood. CDR3 in amino acids: CSASRAREQYF. The CDR3 DNA follows: TGCAGTGCTAGTAGAGCGAGGGAGCAGTACTTC.